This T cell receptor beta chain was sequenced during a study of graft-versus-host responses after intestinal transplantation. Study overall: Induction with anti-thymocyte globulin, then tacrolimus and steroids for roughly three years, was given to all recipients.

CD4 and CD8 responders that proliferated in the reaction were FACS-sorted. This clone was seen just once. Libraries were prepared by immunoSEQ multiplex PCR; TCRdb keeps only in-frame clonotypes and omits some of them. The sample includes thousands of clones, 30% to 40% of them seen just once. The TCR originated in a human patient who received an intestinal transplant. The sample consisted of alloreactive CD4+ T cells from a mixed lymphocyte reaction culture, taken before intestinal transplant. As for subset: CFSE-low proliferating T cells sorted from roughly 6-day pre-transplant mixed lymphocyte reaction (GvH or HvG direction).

The CDR3 DNA reads TGTGCCACCAGCAGAAGTACAGGGGGGAATCAGCCCCAGCATTTT. It encodes CATSRSTGGNQPQHF. The rearrangement links TRBV15 to TRBJ1-5; TRBD1 aligns across 8 bases. The germline gives CDR1 LNHNV, CDR2 YYDKDF (reference sequence). The CDR3 totals 15 residues. V gave up 2 bases and J gave up 4 bases; unmatched junction bases: 4.